This T cell receptor beta chain was documented in a study of long-term antiretroviral therapy in people with HIV. Study-wide results and caveats: Diversity rose after ART but stayed below transplant donor controls.

HIV-positive participants all received treatment in the United States. Every specimen held between roughly 0.85-11 million cryopreserved PBMC. These were thawed and washed before DNA extraction. CDR1 is SGHTA, CDR2 FQGTGA, per germline. Trimming cost V 5 bases and J 2 bases, with 18 bases left between them. The CDR3 runs to 16 residues. The run of the v3.0 immunoSEQ assay was at survey level. Profiled with immunoSEQ multiplex PCR; TCRdb holds only in-frame clones, not every one. The table records approximately 35,000 clones, roughly 79% of them present only once. This clone is a singleton in its sample. As yet, its antigen is unknown.

The chain is built from TRBV7-3 and TRBJ2-5, with TRBD1 as a possible D gene (6 bases). This receptor was identified in a woman aged 50 to 65 with HIV. Sequencing used unsorted PBMCs, obtained 3.1 years after starting antiretroviral therapy. CDR3 sequence (DNA): TGTGCCAGCAGCCTCTATTCCAGGGGCCGTCAAGAGACCCAGTACTTC. It specifies CASSLYSRGRQETQYF.